The entry that follows covers one TCR beta chain sequence. This sample is part of a study of blood T cell repertoires in COVID-19. About the research overall: T cells, B-cell-depleted T cells, or PBMCs provided the cDNA or gDNA that served as material.

Measured with immunoSEQ multiplex PCR; TCRdb has only the in-frame clones, and not every one. The data contain roughly 260,000 clones, roughly 90% of them seen just once; the ten biggest clones take up over 6%. Participant age was about 18 to 100 years, and participants resided in approximately 24 US areas. Participant reports of clinical history set cohort assignment. Trimming took 5 bases from V and 5 from J, leaving 9 bases between them. This CDR3 has 12 residues. From germline, CDR1 is ENHRY and CDR2 SYGVKD. Sequencing was carried out using PBMCs or T cells enriched from blood (not recorded which). This sequence joins TRBV10-3 and TRBJ1-2; D ambiguous. The sequence derives from a woman aged 25 to 45 with acute COVID-19. The CDR3 DNA is TGTGCCATCAGTCTTGAGAGATATGGCTACACCTTC. It is translated as CAISLERYGYTF.